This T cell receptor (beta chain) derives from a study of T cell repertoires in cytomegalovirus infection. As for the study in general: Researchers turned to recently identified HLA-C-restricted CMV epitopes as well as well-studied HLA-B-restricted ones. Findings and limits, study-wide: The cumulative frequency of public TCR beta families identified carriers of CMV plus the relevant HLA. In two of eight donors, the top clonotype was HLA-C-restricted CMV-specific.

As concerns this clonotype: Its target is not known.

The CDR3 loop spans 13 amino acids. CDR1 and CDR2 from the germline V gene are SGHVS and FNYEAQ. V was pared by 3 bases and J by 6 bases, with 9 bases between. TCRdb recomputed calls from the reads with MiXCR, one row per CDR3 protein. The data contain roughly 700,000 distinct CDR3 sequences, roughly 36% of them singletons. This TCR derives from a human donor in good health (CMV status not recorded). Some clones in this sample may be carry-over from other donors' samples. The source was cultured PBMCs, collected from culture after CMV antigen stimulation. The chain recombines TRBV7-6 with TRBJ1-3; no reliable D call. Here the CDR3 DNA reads TGTGCCAGCAGCTTGGGCAGGTTAAACACCATATATTTT. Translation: CASSLGRLNTIYF.